This T cell receptor (beta chain) was recorded in a study of cytomegalovirus exposure and HLA in healthy donors. Study observations and caveats: Cytomegalovirus status, reportedly, was diagnosed with high specificity and sensitivity by the classifier. It was 150 to 200 TCR beta chains that were listed as cytomegalovirus-associated. In the roughly 130 validation repertoires, a later analysis found that first-cohort TCR clusters tended to co-occur. Among TCR sequences, most were rare, though some public TCRs appeared in many donors.

The V and J ends lost 2 bases and 4 bases respectively, with 8 bases between them. The germline V gene has CDR1 GTSNPN and CDR2 SVGIG (reference sequence). This CDR3 spans 13 amino acids. Note on this clone: Its antigen is currently unknown.

The protocol was immunoSEQ multiplex PCR, while the TCRdb copy is restricted to in-frame clones and leaves out a portion. The profile covers about 250,000 clones, with over 75% appearing a single time and around 11% taken by the ten largest. The source of this sequence is a man aged 18 to 29 in good health and CMV-seropositive. The sequencing input was PBMCs. This chain joins TRBV30 and TRBJ2-2; D uncertain. CDR3 sequence reads: CAWSPVPTGELFF. In DNA, the CDR3 is TGTGCCTGGAGTCCGGTTCCCACCGGGGAGCTGTTTTTT.